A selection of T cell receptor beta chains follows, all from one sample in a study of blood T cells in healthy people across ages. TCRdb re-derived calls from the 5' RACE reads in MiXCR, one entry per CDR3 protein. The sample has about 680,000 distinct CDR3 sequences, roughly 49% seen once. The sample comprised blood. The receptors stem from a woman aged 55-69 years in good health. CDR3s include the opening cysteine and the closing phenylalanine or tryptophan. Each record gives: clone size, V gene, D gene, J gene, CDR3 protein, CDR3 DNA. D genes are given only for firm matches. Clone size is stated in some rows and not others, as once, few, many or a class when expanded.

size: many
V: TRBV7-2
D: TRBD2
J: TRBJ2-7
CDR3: CASSPGLAGSYEQYF
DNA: TGCGCCAGCAGCCCGGGACTAGCGGGCTCCTACGAGCAGTACTTC

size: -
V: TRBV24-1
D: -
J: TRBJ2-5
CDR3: CATSEPTGYQETQYF
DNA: TGTGCCACCAGTGAGCCCACAGGGTACCAAGAGACCCAGTACTTC

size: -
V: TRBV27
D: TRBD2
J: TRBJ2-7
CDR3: CASRRRGGFYEQYF
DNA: TGTGCCAGCAGACGACGGGGGGGCTTCTACGAGCAGTACTTC

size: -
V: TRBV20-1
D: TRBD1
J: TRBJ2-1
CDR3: CSARPRTGRRGEQFF
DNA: TGCAGTGCTAGACCCCGGACAGGGCGGCGGGGTGAGCAGTTCTTC

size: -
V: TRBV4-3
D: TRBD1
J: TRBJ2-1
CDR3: CASSPQGVHEQFF
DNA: TGCGCCAGCAGCCCACAGGGGGTCCATGAGCAGTTCTTC

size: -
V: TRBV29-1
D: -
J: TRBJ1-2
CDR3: CSVGPLTGVYGYTF
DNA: TGCAGCGTTGGGCCGCTGACAGGAGTCTATGGCTACACCTTC

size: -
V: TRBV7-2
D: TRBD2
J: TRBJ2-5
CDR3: CASSLGSGGGHQETQYF
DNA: TGTGCCAGCAGCTTAGGTTCGGGCGGGGGGCACCAAGAGACCCAGTACTTC

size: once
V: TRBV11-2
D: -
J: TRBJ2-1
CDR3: CASSPSGLNNEQFF
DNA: TGTGCCAGCAGCCCCTCGGGATTGAACAATGAGCAGTTCTTC

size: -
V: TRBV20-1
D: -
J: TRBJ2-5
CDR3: CSASLTGQETQYF
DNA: TGCAGTGCTTCCCTGACAGGCCAAGAGACCCAGTACTTC

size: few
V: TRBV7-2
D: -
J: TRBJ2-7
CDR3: CASSFVAGVPYEQYF
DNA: TGTGCCAGCAGCTTCGTGGCAGGGGTTCCCTACGAGCAGTACTTC

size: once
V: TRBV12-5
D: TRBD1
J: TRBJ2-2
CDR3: CASGLLLGQALGELFF
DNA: TGTGCTAGTGGTTTGCTCCTCGGACAGGCGCTCGGGGAGCTGTTTTTT

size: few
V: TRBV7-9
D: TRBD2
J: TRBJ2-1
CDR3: CAGHPWAGGEQFF
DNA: TGTGCCGGACATCCGTGGGCGGGAGGTGAGCAGTTCTTC

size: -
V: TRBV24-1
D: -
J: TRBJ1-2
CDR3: CATTDLTSGYHHYGYTF
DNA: TGTGCCACCACCGATTTAACCTCAGGGTATCATCACTATGGCTACACCTTC

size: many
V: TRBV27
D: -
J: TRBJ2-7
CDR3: CASSFQGYEQYF
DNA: TGTGCCAGCAGTTTCCAGGGCTACGAGCAGTACTTC

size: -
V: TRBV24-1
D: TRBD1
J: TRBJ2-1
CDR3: CATSDSRQGRGQFF
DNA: TGTGCCACCAGTGATTCGCGACAGGGTCGGGGGCAGTTCTTC

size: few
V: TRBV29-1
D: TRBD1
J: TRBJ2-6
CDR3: CSVVGSGNRGSSGANVLTF
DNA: TGCAGCGTTGTGGGCAGTGGTAACAGGGGTAGCTCTGGGGCCAACGTCCTGACTTTC

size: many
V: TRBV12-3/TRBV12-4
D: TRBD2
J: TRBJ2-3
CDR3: CASSSRLAGGTDTQYF
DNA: TGTGCCAGCAGTTCAAGACTAGCGGGGGGCACAGATACGCAGTATTTT

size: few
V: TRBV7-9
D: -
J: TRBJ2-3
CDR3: CASSRRSADTQYF
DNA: TGTGCCAGCAGCCGCCGGTCGGCAGATACGCAGTATTTT

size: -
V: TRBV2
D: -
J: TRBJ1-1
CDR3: CASRRQVGVTEAFF
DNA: TGTGCCAGCAGACGACAGGTCGGGGTCACTGAAGCTTTCTTT

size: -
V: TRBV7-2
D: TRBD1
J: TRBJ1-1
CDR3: CASSTRPTPDRGSGTEAFF
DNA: TGTGCCAGCAGCACGCGCCCGACTCCAGACAGGGGTTCGGGCACTGAAGCTTTCTTT